This record concerns one T cell receptor (beta chain) sequence. The entry originates in a study of blood T cell repertoires in COVID-19. Study information: PBMCs, B-cell-depleted T cells, or T cells were the source of the cDNA or gDNA that made up the material.

Original handling: Estimates of nucleated cell counts were drawn from the amplification of reference gene primers. Here immunoSEQ multiplex PCR was the method, and the copy in TCRdb shows in-frame clones only, minus some. V, J and clone size derive from that table, while D and trimming were established from the DNA sequence. The top ten clones hold approximately 8.1% of a sample with over 95,000 clones, 84% of them seen once. This CDR3 region has 14 residues. V was pared by 3 bases and J by 9 bases, with 11 bases of the junction left unmatched. Per germline, CDR1 LGHDT and CDR2 YNNKEL (reference sequence).

V is TRBV3-1 (or the pseudogene TRBV3-2) and J is TRBJ2-7; 7 nucleotides line up with TRBD1. Sequencing used peripheral blood. The clonotype was recovered from a woman aged 40 to 50 with acute or convalescent COVID-19. DNA of the CDR3: TGTGCCAGCAGCCATGCCAGGACAGGTTATGGGCAGTACTTC. Translated: CASSHARTGYGQYF.